These 25 T cell receptor beta chains originate from one sample sequenced in a study of cytomegalovirus exposure and HLA in healthy donors (dated by TCRdb to about 2017). Library construction relied on the immunoSEQ multiplex PCR assay. Sourced from immuneACCESS, this table was stored by TCRdb with only in-frame sequences that have V and J called. A share of the clones is absent; for the studies checked, an unresolved V gene accounts for under half, and the remainder has no known explanation. Within this sample are 150,000 to 200,000 clones, with approximately 81% of them counted one time only. The top ten clones comprise about a sixth of the sample. Sequencing input: PBMCs. Receptors originate from a man between 18 and 35 years old in good health and CMV-seropositive.

The rearrangement joins TRBV19 to TRBJ2-2, with a tentative D call TRBD2 (6 bases). The CDR3 has 14 amino acids. The germline V and J ends were trimmed by 7 bases and 3 bases, with 12 bases remaining between them. Germline V gene sequence: CDR1 LNHDA, CDR2 SQIVND (reference sequence). The CDR3 region is CASTLGTYTGELFF. The CDR3, as DNA: TGTGCCAGTACGCTCGGGACTTACACCGGGGAGCTGTTTTTT.

The gene calls are TRBV30 and TRBJ1-1; tentatively, D is TRBD1 (5 bases). CDR1 and CDR2 (germline): GTSNPN, SVGIG (reference sequence). The CDR3 covers 13 residues. Trimming left V 2 bases short and J 4 bases short, with 11 bases between. The DNA for the CDR3 is TGTGCCTGGAGTTCGAGGGGAGGCACTGAAGCTTTCTTT. This sequence encodes CAWSSRGGTEAFF. Variable domain in full (rest from reference TRBV30 and TRBJ1-1): SQTIHQWPATLVQPVGSPLSLECTVEGTSNPNLYWYRQAAGRGLQLLFYSVGIGQISSEVPQNLSASRPQDRQFILSSKKLLLSDSGFYLCAWSSRGGTEAFFGQGTRLTVV.

The chain has TRBV5-1 and TRBJ1-4; D gene unclear. Trimming shortened V by 1 base and J by 7 bases, and 17 bases separated the two germline ends. The CDR3 covers 16 residues. Germline V gene sequence: CDR1 SGHRS, CDR2 YFSETQ. CDR3 in DNA: TGCGCCAGCAGCTTGAACCGGCAGGCCCGTGGTGAAAAACTGTTTTTT. Its translation: CASSLNRQARGEKLFF.

The chain is built from TRBV7-2 and TRBJ1-5; D is perhaps TRBD1 (5 bases). CDR1 is SGHTA, CDR2 FQGNSA, per germline. Trimming removed 1 base from V and 2 bases from J, with 12 bases in between. The CDR3 covers 16 residues. CDR3 sequence: CASSLGAGLGNQPQHF. The CDR3 DNA reads as TGTGCCAGCAGCTTAGGGGCAGGGCTCGGCAATCAGCCCCAGCATTTT.

The chain couples TRBV9 to TRBJ2-3; TRBD2 agrees at 8 bases. The CDR3 runs 16 residues. CDR1 and CDR2 (germline): SGDLS, YYNGEE. Trimming removed 0 bases from V and 1 base from J; junction bases left unmatched: 4. The CDR3 loop reads CASSVGHGGGTDTQYF. CDR3 nucleotide sequence: TGTGCCAGCAGCGTAGGGCACGGGGGGGGCACAGATACGCAGTATTTT.

In this sample, this clone turned up a few times. The genes are TRBV7-8 and TRBJ1-2, with D hard to call. The germline gives CDR1 SGHVS, CDR2 FQNEAQ. This CDR3 is built from 15 residues. V dropped 1 base and J dropped 4 bases, with 13 bases sitting between them. This CDR3 reads CASSLEGGSGYGYTF. The DNA for the CDR3 is TGTGCCAGCAGCTTAGAAGGAGGGTCGGGCTATGGCTACACCTTC.

The J gene is TRBJ2-2, the V gene TRBV27; D gene unclear. Germline lookup yields CDR1 MNHEY and CDR2 SMNVEV (reference sequence). V was cut by 4 bases and J by 4 bases, with 13 bases left in between. The CDR3 is made up of 15 amino acids. The CDR3: CASSSPGFGTGELFF. As DNA, the CDR3 is TGTGCCAGCAGTTCACCGGGTTTCGGCACCGGGGAGCTGTTTTTT.

The J gene is TRBJ2-5, the V gene TRBV19; 10 bases line up with TRBD2. The CDR3 covers 16 residues. Germline loops: CDR1 LNHDA, CDR2 SQIVND (reference sequence). V was clipped by 3 bases and J by 2 bases; unmatched bases: 6. CDR3 in amino acids: CASSIWSAGGQETQYF. The DNA of the CDR3 is TGTGCCAGTAGTATTTGGTCAGCGGGGGGGCAAGAGACCCAGTACTTC.

V gene TRBV4-2 combines with J gene TRBJ2-3, with 9 positions matching TRBD2. V dropped 3 bases and J dropped 5; count of bases not matched to a gene: 0. CDR3 length equals 13 residues. Germline CDR1 reads LGHNA; CDR2 reads YNFKEQ. This CDR3 reads CASSQREGDTQYF. Here the CDR3 DNA reads TGTGCCAGCAGCCAGCGGGAGGGAGATACGCAGTATTTT.

The V gene is TRBV5-1, the J gene TRBJ1-2; D not certain. The CDR3 spans 14 residues. Trimming shortened V by 0 bases and J by 4 bases, and 10 bases separated the two germline ends. CDR1 is SGHRS and CDR2 is YFSETQ in the germline V gene. The CDR3 DNA sequence: TGCGCCAGCAGCTTGGAGCTCTCGGGCTATGGCTACACCTTC. This gives the protein CASSLELSGYGYTF.

The genes are TRBV11-2 and TRBJ2-7, with D possibly TRBD2 on 5 matching bases. CDR1 SGHAT and CDR2 FQNNGV come from the germline V gene. The CDR3 runs 16 residues. Trimming removed 0 bases from V and 2 bases from J, with 14 bases in between. The CDR3 coding sequence is TGTGCCAGCAGCTTAGATGGCATCGGGGTGCCCTACGAGCAGTACTTC. Amino acids: CASSLDGIGVPYEQYF. Full variable domain (missing parts from reference TRBV11-2 and TRBJ2-7): EAGVAQSPRYKIIEKRQSVAFWCNPISGHATLYWYQQILGQGPKLLIQFQNNGVVDDSQLPKDRFSAERLKGVDSTLKIQPAKLEDSAVYLCASSLDGIGVPYEQYFGPGTRLTVT.

This clone was found once. The chain joins TRBV9 to TRBJ2-7; D may be TRBD2 (5 bases). Deletions cut 4 bases from V and 4 bases from J, with 12 bases between. Germline V gives CDR1 SGDLS, CDR2 YYNGEE. This CDR3 has 13 residues. The DNA for the CDR3 is TGTGCCAGCAGCACCCGGACGGGGTACGAGCAGTACTTC. Translated, it gives CASSTRTGYEQYF.

The chain carries TRBV6-5 and TRBJ2-2, with D maybe TRBD1 (6 bases). The V and J ends lost 1 base and 6 bases respectively, with 12 bases between them. CDR3 length: 15 residues. Germline V gene sequence: CDR1 MNHEY, CDR2 SVGAGI. CDR3 bases: TGTGCCAGCAGTTACTTACAGGGAGAGCCCGGGGAGCTGTTTTTT. It codes for CASSYLQGEPGELFF.

In nucleotides, the CDR3 is TGTGCCATCATGCCCGGGACAGGGAGGGGAAACACCATATATTTT. Translated, it gives CAIMPGTGRGNTIYF. The J gene is TRBJ1-3, the V gene TRBV10-3; 9 bases align to TRBD1. J was trimmed by 4 bases and V by 7 bases; bases with no gene match: 8. The CDR3 spans 15 residues. The germline CDR1 and CDR2 sequences are ENHRY and SYGVKD.

This chain uses TRBV4-2 with TRBJ1-2, with a possible D match to TRBD1 (6 bases). Per germline, CDR1 LGHNA and CDR2 YNFKEQ. The CDR3 is made up of 16 amino acids. Between the trimmed V and J ends, which lost 0 bases and 4 bases, there was a span of 15 bases. The CDR3 DNA sequence: TGTGCCAGCAGCCAAGAGTACCCAGGGGCGGCCTATGGCTACACCTTC. Protein product: CASSQEYPGAAYGYTF.

The chain carries TRBV30 and TRBJ1-5; weak D call: TRBD1 (5 bases). This CDR3 region has 14 residues. The V gene lost 1 base and the J gene lost 2 bases, with 9 bases spanning the gap. In germline, CDR1 is GTSNPN, CDR2 SVGIG (reference sequence). The CDR3 spells CAWSEGMGNQPQHF. CDR3 in DNA: TGTGCCTGGAGTGAGGGGATGGGCAATCAGCCCCAGCATTTT. Filled out from reference TRBV30 and TRBJ1-5, the complete variable domain reads SQTIHQWPATLVQPVGSPLSLECTVEGTSNPNLYWYRQAAGRGLQLLFYSVGIGQISSEVPQNLSASRPQDRQFILSSKKLLLSDSGFYLCAWSEGMGNQPQHFGDGTRLSIL.

This clone was found once. J is TRBJ2-5 and V is TRBV6-1, with 8 bases matching TRBD1. The J segment lost 4 bases and the V segment lost 2 bases, leaving 6 bases of the junction unmatched. The CDR3 is made up of 15 amino acids. Germline CDR1 reads MNHNS; CDR2 reads SASEGT. As DNA, the CDR3 is TGTGCCAGCAGTGAAAACAGGGGGTTGGCAGAGACCCAGTACTTC. The encoded protein is CASSENRGLAETQYF.

The V gene is TRBV30, the J gene TRBJ1-1, with D unresolved. V was shortened by 2 bases and J by 6 bases, with 10 bases between the two germline ends. This CDR3 comprises 12 residues. CDR1 GTSNPN and CDR2 SVGIG come from the germline V gene (reference sequence). The CDR3 nucleotides are TGTGCCTGGAGTCTCCGAGGAGCTGAAGCTTTCTTT. Translated: CAWSLRGAEAFF.

The sample holds a few counts of this clone. The chain is built from TRBV10-2 and TRBJ2-2; TRBD2 aligns across 10 bases. The CDR3 extends over 16 amino acids. The J segment lost 1 base and the V segment lost 4 bases, leaving 3 bases of the junction unmatched. Germline CDR1 and CDR2: WSHSY and SAAADI. The CDR3 sequence: CASSGVAGGNTGELFF. CDR3 sequence (DNA): TGCGCCAGCAGTGGCGTAGCGGGGGGGAACACCGGGGAGCTGTTTTTT.

The chain is built from TRBV5-1 and TRBJ2-7, with 11 bases that match TRBD1. Trimming at V came to 5 bases and at J to 6 bases, leaving 7 bases not matched to a gene. This CDR3 comprises 14 residues. Germline CDR1 reads SGHRS; CDR2 reads YFSETQ. Here the CDR3 DNA reads TGCGCCAGCAGTCATGCCGGGACAGGGGGCGAGCAGTACTTC. As protein: CASSHAGTGGEQYF.

This clone was seen more than once but under ten times. V is TRBV9 and J is TRBJ1-4, with 9 bases identical to TRBD1. The CDR3 length is 15 residues. Trimming took 3 bases from V and 8 from J; bases not matched to a gene: 8. Germline V gene sequence: CDR1 SGDLS, CDR2 YYNGEE. CDR3 protein: CASSGGQGIGEKLFF. CDR3 nucleotides: TGTGCCAGCAGCGGTGGACAGGGGATTGGGGAAAAACTGTTTTTT. Full variable domain (rest looked up from reference TRBV9 and TRBJ1-4): DSGVTQTPKHLITATGQRVTLRCSPRSGDLSVYWYQQSLDQGLQFLIQYYNGEERAKGNILERFSAQQFPDLHSELNLSSLELGDSALYFCASSGGQGIGEKLFFGSGTQLSVL.

This clone occurred a few times. The rearrangement uses TRBV7-3 and TRBJ1-1; tentative D call: TRBD1 (5 bases). The germline CDR1 and CDR2 sequences are SGHTA and FQGTGA. Trimming removed 8 bases at V and 1 base at J, with 11 bases between. This CDR3 has 13 residues. CDR3 nucleotide sequence: TGTGCCAGCGGACGGGGGAGGAACACTGAAGCTTTCTTT. This sequence encodes CASGRGRNTEAFF.

J is TRBJ1-3 and V is TRBV7-9; D may be TRBD1 (5 bases). The CDR3 is 14 amino acids. The V end lost 4 bases, the J end lost 5 bases, and 12 bases lay between the germline ends. Germline CDR1 reads SEHNR; CDR2 reads FQNEAQ (reference sequence). The CDR3 DNA reads TGTGCCAGCAGCTCCTACAGGAGTAGAAACACCATATATTTT. This gives the protein CASSSYRSRNTIYF.

The chain carries TRBV27 and TRBJ1-2; TRBD1 aligns across 8 bases. Germline-derived CDR1 and CDR2 are MNHEY and SMNVEV (reference sequence). The length of the CDR3 is 15 residues. V shed 2 bases and J 5 bases; nucleotides not matched to a gene: 7. In DNA form, the CDR3 reads TGTGCCAGCAGTTTACTATCCGACAGGGGTTATGGCTACACCTTC. Translated, it gives CASSLLSDRGYGYTF.

This chain uses TRBV7-8 with TRBJ2-1, with 11 bases fitting TRBD2. Trimming at V came to 3 bases and at J to 4 bases, leaving 5 bases not matched to a gene. The CDR3 consists of 16 residues. Germline CDR1 reads SGHVS; CDR2 reads FQNEAQ. The CDR3 bases are TGTGCCAGCAGCTTCCTGACTAGCGGGGCTTACAATGAGCAGTTCTTC. Translation gives CASSFLTSGAYNEQFF.